This TCR beta chain was sequenced for a study of vaccination effects on CD4 cells after COVID-19. Germline CDR1 is SEHNR and CDR2 is FQNEAQ (reference sequence). Losses at the gene ends were 5 bases for V and 1 base for J; bases not matched to a gene: 5. This CDR3 is 15 amino acids long. The table came from immunoSEQ multiplex PCR; TCRdb's copy has only in-frame clones and leaves some out. Among around 24,000 clones listed, roughly 73% were seen once. Before any sequencing was done, the ViraFEST assay used viral peptide pools to expand antigen-specific CD4+ T cells. Following an approximately ten-day culture, CD4+ T cells were purified. The vaccine given was either BNT162b2 or mRNA-1273, in two doses. As concerns this clone: Antigen: not known.

This chain connects TRBV7-9 to TRBJ2-7; 10 nucleotides align to TRBD1. The source was CD4+ T cells from PBMCs cultured with HCoV-NL63 spike peptides, collected after COVID-19 vaccination. This TCR came from a human donor who received a COVID-19 vaccine. DNA of the CDR3: TGTGCCAGCAGCCGGGGACAGGGGTTATCCTACGAGCAGTACTTC. Encoded protein: CASSRGQGLSYEQYF.